One TCR beta chain is described in this entry. The method was immunoSEQ multiplex PCR; TCRdb's version includes in-frame clones alone and lacks a portion of them. This sample has 140,000 to 150,000 clones; approximately 93% occur once, and the top ten carry roughly 5.5%. There are 16 residues in the CDR3. Germline V gene lookup returns CDR1 SGHDN and CDR2 FVKESK. The V and J ends lost 4 bases and 8 bases, in that order; junction bases with no gene match: 13. The source of the sample is a study of control samples from healthy donors and cancer patients. The rearrangement joins TRBV14 to TRBJ2-3; 9 bases are shared with TRBD2. This clonotype was obtained from a man between 18 and 35 years old in good health. The sequenced sample was blood. The CDR3 loop reads CASSPIPLAGPSTQYF. The CDR3 region has the DNA TGTGCCAGCAGCCCAATCCCGCTAGCGGGGCCGAGTACGCAGTATTTT.